These T cell receptor beta chains were read from a single sample in a study of vaccination effects on CD4 cells after COVID-19. Sequencing used immunoSEQ multiplex PCR; TCRdb keeps in-frame clones, though not all of them. The table shows tens of thousands of clones, with about three quarters occurring only once. Antigens for these TCRs are unknown. The source was CD4+ T cells from PBMCs cultured with HCoV-229E spike peptides, collected before COVID-19 vaccination. These receptors all come from a human donor who received a COVID-19 vaccine. Each CDR3 is given with its conserved first and last residue. D genes are given only for firm matches. Part of the rows lack a size; the others show once, few, many or a class for expanded clones.

J,V,size,D,CDR3,DNA
TRBJ1-5,TRBV27,.,.,CASSLGPGPNQPQHF,TGTGCCAGCAGTTTAGGACCGGGCCCCAATCAGCCCCAGCATTTT
TRBJ2-2,TRBV10-2,.,.,CASTTAPVGGELFF,TGCGCCAGCACCACCGCCCCGGTCGGCGGGGAGCTGTTTTTT
TRBJ2-1,TRBV6-5,.,TRBD2,CASSAAGGSYSEQFF,TGTGCCAGCAGCGCCGCGGGGGGGTCCTACAGTGAGCAGTTCTTC
TRBJ2-3,TRBV7-7,.,TRBD2,CASSPQIAGTDTQYF,TGTGCCAGCAGCCCCCAGATAGCGGGGACAGATACGCAGTATTTT
TRBJ2-2,TRBV15,.,.,CATSNPTVNTGELFF,TGTGCCACCAGCAATCCGACAGTGAACACCGGGGAGCTGTTTTTT
TRBJ1-2,TRBV3-1/TRBV3-2,few,TRBD1,CASSPSDRGVGGYTF,TGTGCCAGCAGCCCTTCAGACAGGGGGGTAGGTGGCTACACCTTC
TRBJ1-5,TRBV11-3,.,TRBD1,CASSSTSGTGLDQPQHF,TGTGCCAGCAGCTCAACTTCCGGGACAGGTCTCGATCAGCCCCAGCATTTT
TRBJ1-2,TRBV2,.,.,CASSESLVNYGYTF,TGTGCCAGCAGTGAGAGTCTAGTCAACTATGGCTACACCTTC
TRBJ2-5,TRBV5-8,.,TRBD1,CASSPDRAVYF,TGTGCCAGCAGCCCCGACAGGGCCGTGTACTTC
TRBJ1-5,TRBV10-3,.,.,CAISGGLEAGSYQPQHF,TGTGCCATCAGTGGAGGGTTGGAGGCAGGGTCATATCAGCCCCAGCATTTT
TRBJ1-1,TRBV3-1/TRBV3-2,.,TRBD1,CASRGPGQGEAFF,TGTGCCAGCAGGGGTCCGGGACAGGGTGAAGCTTTCTTT
TRBJ2-1,TRBV29-1,.,.,CSVGQQGYEQFF,TGCAGCGTTGGGCAACAGGGATACGAGCAGTTCTTC
TRBJ2-5,TRBV19,.,.,CASSSLLQGYQETQYF,TGTGCCAGTAGTTCTCTACTACAGGGTTACCAAGAGACCCAGTACTTC
TRBJ1-4,TRBV2,.,.,CASILGGVASEKLFF,TGTGCCAGCATCCTAGGGGGAGTGGCAAGTGAAAAACTGTTTTTT
TRBJ1-6,TRBV18,.,.,CASSPAQNSPLHF,TGTGCCAGCTCACCGGCACAGAATTCACCCCTCCACTTT
TRBJ2-3,TRBV4-1,few,.,CASSQGFLTTDTQYF,TGCGCCAGCAGCCAAGGGTTCCTAACAACAGATACGCAGTATTTT
TRBJ2-5,TRBV9,.,.,CASSVAAGLFQETQYF,TGTGCCAGCAGCGTAGCGGCGGGGCTTTTCCAAGAGACCCAGTACTTC
TRBJ2-1,TRBV3-1/TRBV3-2,.,TRBD2,CASSPLAGGLGDEQFF,TGTGCCAGCAGCCCTTTAGCGGGGGGGCTGGGTGATGAGCAGTTCTTC
TRBJ1-2,TRBV6-1,few,.,CASSEGGVGYTF,TGTGCCAGCAGTGAAGGCGGGGTAGGCTACACCTTC
TRBJ2-7,TRBV19,.,TRBD2,CASSTYSGRAPYEQYF,TGTGCCAGTAGTACATATAGCGGGAGGGCCCCCTACGAGCAGTACTTC
TRBJ2-7,TRBV30,.,TRBD1,CAWRGTGGWNEQYF,TGTGCCTGGAGAGGGACAGGGGGCTGGAACGAGCAGTACTTC
TRBJ2-7,TRBV12-3/TRBV12-4,few,.,CASSLRRMGEQYF,TGTGCCAGCAGTTTGAGACGTATGGGCGAGCAGTACTTC
TRBJ1-6,TRBV27,.,.,CASSSKALHSPLHF,TGTGCCAGCAGCTCTAAGGCCCTACATTCACCCCTCCACTTT
TRBJ2-3,TRBV2,.,TRBD2,CAIKSGTSGYTQYF,TGTGCCATCAAGTCCGGGACTAGTGGATATACGCAGTATTTT
TRBJ2-2,TRBV6-6,.,.,CASSPSRAGELFF,TGTGCCAGCAGTCCATCCCGGGCCGGGGAGCTGTTTTTT
TRBJ2-1,TRBV18,few,.,CASSFPGGNNEQFF,TGTGCCAGCTCCTTCCCCGGCGGGAACAATGAGCAGTTCTTC
TRBJ2-5,TRBV7-9,.,.,CASSLMGTRAVETQYF,TGTGCCAGCAGCTTAATGGGAACCCGGGCCGTAGAGACCCAGTACTTC
TRBJ2-1,TRBV7-9,.,.,CASSSPQGVYNEQFF,TGTGCCAGCAGCTCTCCCCAAGGGGTGTACAATGAGCAGTTCTTC
TRBJ1-2,TRBV10-2,.,.,CASSPSYGYTF,TGCGCCAGCAGCCCCTCCTATGGCTACACCTTC
TRBJ2-1,TRBV7-8,.,TRBD1,CASSVGQYNEQFF,TGTGCCAGCAGCGTGGGACAGTACAATGAGCAGTTCTTC
TRBJ2-1,TRBV10-3,.,TRBD2,CAISEAGALRSSSYNEQFF,TGTGCCATCAGTGAAGCGGGGGCCCTCAGATCCTCCTCCTACAATGAGCAGTTCTTC
TRBJ2-7,TRBV14,.,.,CASSQDMGRLGEQYF,TGTGCCAGCAGCCAAGACATGGGGAGGTTAGGCGAGCAGTACTTC
TRBJ2-3,TRBV5-1,.,TRBD1,CASSLGLTGGTDTQYF,TGCGCCAGCAGCTTGGGTCTTACAGGGGGCACAGATACGCAGTATTTT
TRBJ1-5,TRBV7-8,.,.,CASSLGPFLNQPQHF,TGTGCCAGCAGCTTAGGGCCATTCCTCAATCAGCCCCAGCATTTT
TRBJ1-1,TRBV29-1,.,.,CSVERGVNTEAFF,TGCAGCGTTGAACGAGGGGTGAACACTGAAGCTTTCTTT
TRBJ2-7,TRBV12-5,.,TRBD1,CASGPTTGQTNEQYF,TGTGCTAGTGGGCCTACAACGGGACAGACGAACGAGCAGTACTTC
TRBJ2-7,TRBV20-1,.,.,CSARLNYEQYF,TGCAGTGCCCGACTTAACTACGAGCAGTACTTC
TRBJ1-1,TRBV19,.,.,CASSIGPGAGDTEAFF,TGTGCCAGTAGTATAGGCCCGGGGGCGGGAGACACTGAAGCTTTCTTT
TRBJ2-2,TRBV19,.,TRBD1,CASRALDRGLLAGELFF,TGTGCCAGTAGGGCTCTGGACAGGGGATTGTTAGCCGGGGAGCTGTTTTTT
TRBJ2-7,TRBV4-1,once,.,CASSQPRKRPEQYF,TGCGCCAGCAGCCAACCTCGGAAGAGGCCCGAGCAGTACTTC
TRBJ2-6,TRBV5-6,.,.,CASSFGFSSGANVLTF,TGTGCCAGCAGCTTTGGGTTTTCCTCTGGGGCCAACGTCCTGACTTTC
TRBJ2-7,TRBV12-3/TRBV12-4,.,.,CASSLGHTYEQYF,TGTGCCAGCAGTTTAGGCCATACCTACGAGCAGTACTTC
TRBJ2-3,TRBV7-9,.,TRBD2,CASSLAGTSGGSTDTQYF,TGTGCCAGCAGCTTAGCCGGGACTAGCGGGGGAAGCACAGATACGCAGTATTTT
TRBJ2-7,TRBV10-3,once,TRBD2,CAISEETSGLNYEQYF,TGTGCCATCAGTGAAGAGACTAGCGGGTTAAACTACGAGCAGTACTTC
TRBJ2-1,TRBV5-1,few,.,CASSLGQGPYNEQFF,TGCGCCAGCAGCTTGGGCCAGGGTCCCTACAATGAGCAGTTCTTC
TRBJ1-5,TRBV19,.,.,CASSIDRDQPQHF,TGTGCCAGTAGTATAGACAGAGATCAGCCCCAGCATTTT
TRBJ1-2,TRBV6-1,.,.,CASSEVQGSYTF,TGTGCCAGCAGTGAAGTGCAGGGAAGCTACACCTTC
TRBJ2-7,TRBV6-5,.,.,CASSRRQDSYEQYF,TGTGCCAGCAGTAGAAGACAGGACTCCTACGAGCAGTACTTC
TRBJ2-3,TRBV25-1,.,TRBD2,CASSDSGLAGGDTQYF,TGTGCCAGCAGTGACTCGGGACTAGCGGGAGGGGATACGCAGTATTTT
TRBJ1-4,TRBV24-1,.,.,CATSDSGVGEKLFF,TGTGCCACCAGTGATTCAGGGGTGGGGGAAAAACTGTTTTTT
TRBJ1-4,TRBV10-1,.,.,CASSESFGENEKLFF,TGCGCCAGCAGTGAGTCGTTCGGGGAAAATGAAAAACTGTTTTTT
TRBJ1-3,TRBV5-1,.,.,CASSLAPGIENTIYF,TGCGCCAGCAGCTTGGCACCGGGAATAGAAAACACCATATATTTT